The TCR beta chain described here comes from a study of CD8+CD57+ T cells in acquired aplastic anemia. V lost 4 bases and J 13 bases, leaving 11 bases between the germline ends. The CDR3 totals 11 residues. Germline loops: CDR1 LNHDA, CDR2 SQIVND (reference sequence). Genomic DNA served as template for TCR beta VDJ and CDR3 profiling. TCRdb re-derived calls from the reads in MiXCR, one entry per CDR3 protein. Of over 150,000 distinct CDR3 sequences in the sample, roughly 56% were seen once. This sequence was found in a human donor in good health, serving as a control. This chain links TRBV19 with TRBJ1-5; tentatively, D is TRBD1 (5 bases). Sequencing input: sorted CD4+, CD8+, or CD8+CD57+ T cells (not recorded which) from PBMCs. CDR3 amino acids: CASSSDRRQHF. In DNA form, the CDR3 reads TGTGCCAGTAGTAGTGACAGACGGCAGCATTTT.